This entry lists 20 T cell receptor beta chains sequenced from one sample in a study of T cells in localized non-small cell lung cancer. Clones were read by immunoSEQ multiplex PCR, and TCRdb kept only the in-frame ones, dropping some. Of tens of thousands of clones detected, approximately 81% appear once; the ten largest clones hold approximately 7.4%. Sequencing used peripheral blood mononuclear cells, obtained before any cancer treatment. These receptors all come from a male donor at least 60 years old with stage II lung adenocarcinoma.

CDR3 nucleotide sequence: TGTGCCAGCAGCAAATGGGGGGAACATGAGCAGTTCTTC. Translating gives CASSKWGEHEQFF. This chain uses TRBV21-1 with TRBJ2-1; TRBD2 is taken as the D call from the table, unchecked against the DNA. TRBV21-1 is a pseudogene segment. This CDR3 is 13 amino acids long.

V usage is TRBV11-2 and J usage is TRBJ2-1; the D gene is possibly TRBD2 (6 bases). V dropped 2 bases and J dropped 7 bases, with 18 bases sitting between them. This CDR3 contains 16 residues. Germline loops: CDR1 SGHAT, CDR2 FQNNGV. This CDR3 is CASSLTGTGAQNEQFF. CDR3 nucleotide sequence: TGTGCCAGCAGCTTAACTGGAACGGGAGCCCAAAATGAGCAGTTCTTC.

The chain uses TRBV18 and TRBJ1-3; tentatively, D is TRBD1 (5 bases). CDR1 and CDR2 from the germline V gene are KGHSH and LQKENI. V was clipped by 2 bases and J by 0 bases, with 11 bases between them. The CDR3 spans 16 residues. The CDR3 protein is CASSPIRDSSGNTIYF. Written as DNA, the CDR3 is TGTGCCAGCTCACCAATTCGAGACAGCTCTGGAAACACCATATATTTT.

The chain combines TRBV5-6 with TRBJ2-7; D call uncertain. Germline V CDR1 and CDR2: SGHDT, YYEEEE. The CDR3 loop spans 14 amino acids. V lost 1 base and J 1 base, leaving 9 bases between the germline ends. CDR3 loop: CASSLRYSSYEQYF. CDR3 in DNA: TGTGCCAGCAGCTTGCGGTACAGTTCCTACGAGCAGTACTTC.

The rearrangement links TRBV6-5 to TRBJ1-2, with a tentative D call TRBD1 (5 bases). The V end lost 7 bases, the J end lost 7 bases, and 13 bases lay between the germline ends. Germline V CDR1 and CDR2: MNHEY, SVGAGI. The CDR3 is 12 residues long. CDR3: CASKLGLGGYTF. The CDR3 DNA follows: TGTGCCAGCAAACTGGGGCTAGGTGGCTACACCTTC.

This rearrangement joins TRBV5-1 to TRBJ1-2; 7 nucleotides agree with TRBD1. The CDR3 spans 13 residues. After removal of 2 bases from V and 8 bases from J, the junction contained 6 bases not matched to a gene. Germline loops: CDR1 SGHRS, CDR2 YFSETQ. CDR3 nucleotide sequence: TGCGCCAGCAGCTTCGAAGGACAGGCAGGCTACACCTTC. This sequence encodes CASSFEGQAGYTF.

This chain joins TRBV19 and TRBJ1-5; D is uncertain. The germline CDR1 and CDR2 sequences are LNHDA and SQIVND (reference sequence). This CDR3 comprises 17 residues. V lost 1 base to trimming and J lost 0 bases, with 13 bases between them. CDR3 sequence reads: CASSIAEGKYSNQPQHF. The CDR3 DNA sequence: TGTGCCAGTAGTATAGCGGAGGGTAAATATAGCAATCAGCCCCAGCATTTT.

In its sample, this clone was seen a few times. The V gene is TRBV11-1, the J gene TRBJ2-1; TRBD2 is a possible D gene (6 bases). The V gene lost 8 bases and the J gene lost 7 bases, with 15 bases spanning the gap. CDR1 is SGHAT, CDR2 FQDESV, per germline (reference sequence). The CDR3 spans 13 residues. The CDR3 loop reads CASRTVGGNEQFF. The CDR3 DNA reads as TGTGCCAGCCGGACGGTCGGGGGTAATGAGCAGTTCTTC. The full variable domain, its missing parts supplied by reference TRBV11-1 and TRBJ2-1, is EAEVAQSPRYKITEKSQAVAFWCDPISGHATLYWYRQILGQGPELLVQFQDESVVDDSQLPKDRFSAERLKGVDSTLKIQPAELGDSAMYLCASRTVGGNEQFFGPGTRLTVL.

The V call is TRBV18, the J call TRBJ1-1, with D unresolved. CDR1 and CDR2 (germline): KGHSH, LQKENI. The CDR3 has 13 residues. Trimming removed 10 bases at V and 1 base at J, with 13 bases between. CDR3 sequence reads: CATKETRNTEAFF. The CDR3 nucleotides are TGTGCCACCAAAGAAACCAGGAACACTGAAGCTTTCTTT.

This CDR3 is CASSLPHSTDTQYF. CDR3 nucleotide sequence: TGTGCCAGCAGTTTACCTCATAGCACAGATACGCAGTATTTT. V and J are TRBV28 and TRBJ2-3; no clear D gene. V was clipped by 2 bases and J by 0 bases, with 6 bases between them. CDR3 length equals 14 residues. In germline, CDR1 is MDHEN, CDR2 SYDVKM.

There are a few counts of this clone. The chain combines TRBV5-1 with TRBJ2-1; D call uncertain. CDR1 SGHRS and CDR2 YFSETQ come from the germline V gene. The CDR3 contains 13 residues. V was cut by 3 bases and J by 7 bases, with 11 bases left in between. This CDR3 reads CASSSRNGNEQFF. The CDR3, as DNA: TGCGCCAGCAGCTCACGCAATGGGAATGAGCAGTTCTTC.

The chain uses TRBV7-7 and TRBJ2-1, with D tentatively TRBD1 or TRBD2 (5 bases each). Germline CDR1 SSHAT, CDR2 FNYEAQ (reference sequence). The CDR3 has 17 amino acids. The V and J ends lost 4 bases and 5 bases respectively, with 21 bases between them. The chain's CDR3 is CASSSGWGTAGDNEQFF. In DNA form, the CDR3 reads TGTGCCAGCAGCTCCGGGTGGGGGACCGCCGGGGACAATGAGCAGTTCTTC. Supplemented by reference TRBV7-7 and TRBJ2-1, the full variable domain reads GAGVSQSPRYKVTKRGQDVTLRCDPISSHATLYWYQQALGQGPEFLTYFNYEAQPDKSGLPSDRFSAERPEGSISTLTIQRTEQRDSAMYRCASSSGWGTAGDNEQFFGPGTRLTVL.

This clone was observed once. DNA for the CDR3: TGTGCAAGTCGCTTAGGGGAAGACGGGACAAACGTCCAATTTAGCAATCAGCCCCAGCATTTT. This encodes CASRLGEDGTNVQFSNQPQHF. The V gene is TRBV12-2, the J gene TRBJ1-5; TRBD1, the table's D call, lacks a check against the DNA. TRBV12-2 is given as a pseudogene. CDR3 size: 21 residues.

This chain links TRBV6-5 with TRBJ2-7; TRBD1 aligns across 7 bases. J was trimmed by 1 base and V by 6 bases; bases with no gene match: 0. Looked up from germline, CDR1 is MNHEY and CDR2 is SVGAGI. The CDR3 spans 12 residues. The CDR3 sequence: CASRQGSYEQYF. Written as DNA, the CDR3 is TGTGCCAGCAGACAGGGGTCCTACGAGCAGTACTTC.

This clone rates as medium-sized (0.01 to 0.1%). The CDR3 nucleotides are TGCGCCAGCAGCCGAGACCTTGGCACGGGGGCTTTCTTT. The encoded protein is CASSRDLGTGAFF. The V gene is TRBV4-1, the J gene TRBJ1-1; D remains ambiguous. The CDR3 covers 13 residues. In germline, CDR1 is MGHRA, CDR2 YSYEKL. Trimming took off 4 bases at V and 11 bases at J, with 17 bases between the two ends.

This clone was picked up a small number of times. The CDR3 DNA reads as TGTGCCAGCAGTGAAAGATGGGATGGCTACACCTTC. Its translation: CASSERWDGYTF. The chain uses TRBV6-1 and TRBJ1-2; D gene unclear. CDR1 and CDR2 from the germline V gene are MNHNS and SASEGT. Trimming left V 2 bases short and J 6 bases short, with 7 bases between. The CDR3 has 12 residues.

The chain's CDR3 is CASSPHRGRDQPQHF. DNA for the CDR3: TGTGCCAGCAGCCCCCACAGGGGGCGCGATCAGCCCCAGCATTTT. The chain is built from TRBV6-6 and TRBJ1-5; the match to TRBD1 covers 9 bases. From germline, CDR1 is MNHNY and CDR2 SVGAGI (reference sequence). This CDR3 region has 15 residues. J was trimmed by 5 bases and V by 6 bases; bases with no gene match: 8.

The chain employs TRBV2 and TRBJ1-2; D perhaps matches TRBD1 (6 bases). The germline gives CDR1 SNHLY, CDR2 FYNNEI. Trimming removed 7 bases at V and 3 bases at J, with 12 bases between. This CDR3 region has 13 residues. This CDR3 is CASTEGGYYGYTF. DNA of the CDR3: TGTGCCAGCACCGAGGGGGGGTACTATGGCTACACCTTC. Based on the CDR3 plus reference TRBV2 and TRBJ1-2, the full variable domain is EPEVTQTPSHQVTQMGQEVILRCVPISNHLYFYWYRQILGQKVEFLVSFYNNEISEKSEIFDDQFSVERPDGSNFTLKIRSTKLEDSAMYFCASTEGGYYGYTFGSGTRLTVV.

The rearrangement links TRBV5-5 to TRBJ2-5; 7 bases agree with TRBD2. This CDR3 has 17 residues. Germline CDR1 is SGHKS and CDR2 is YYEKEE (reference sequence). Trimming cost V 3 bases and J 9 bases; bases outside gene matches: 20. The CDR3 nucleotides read TGTGCCAGCAGCTCCACACCGTGGGACTACCCCGACCCGTCCCAGTACTTC. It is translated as CASSSTPWDYPDPSQYF.

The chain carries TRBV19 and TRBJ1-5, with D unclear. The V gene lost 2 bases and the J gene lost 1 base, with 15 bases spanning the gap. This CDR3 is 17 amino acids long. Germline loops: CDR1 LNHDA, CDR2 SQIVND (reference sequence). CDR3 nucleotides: TGTGCCAGTAGTATAACCCCCCCGGGTTGGAGCAATCAGCCCCAGCATTTT. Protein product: CASSITPPGWSNQPQHF.